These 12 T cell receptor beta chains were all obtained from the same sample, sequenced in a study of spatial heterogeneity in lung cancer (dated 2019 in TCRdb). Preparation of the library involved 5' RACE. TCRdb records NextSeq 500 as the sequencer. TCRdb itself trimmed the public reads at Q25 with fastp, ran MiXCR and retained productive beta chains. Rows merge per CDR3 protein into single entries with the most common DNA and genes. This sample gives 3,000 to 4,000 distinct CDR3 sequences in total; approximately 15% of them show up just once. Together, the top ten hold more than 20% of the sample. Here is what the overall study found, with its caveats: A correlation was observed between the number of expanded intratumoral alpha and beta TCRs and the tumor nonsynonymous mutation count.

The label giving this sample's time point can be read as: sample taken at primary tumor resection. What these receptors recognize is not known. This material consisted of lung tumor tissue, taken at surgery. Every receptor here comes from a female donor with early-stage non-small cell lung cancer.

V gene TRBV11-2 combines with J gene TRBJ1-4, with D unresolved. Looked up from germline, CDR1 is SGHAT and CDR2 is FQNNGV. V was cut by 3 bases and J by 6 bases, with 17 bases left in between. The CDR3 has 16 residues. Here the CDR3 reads CASSFEPLQADEKLFF. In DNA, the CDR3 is TGTGCCAGCAGCTTCGAGCCTTTGCAGGCGGATGAAAAACTGTTTTTT. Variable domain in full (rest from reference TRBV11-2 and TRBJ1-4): EAGVAQSPRYKIIEKRQSVAFWCNPISGHATLYWYQQILGQGPKLLIQFQNNGVVDDSQLPKDRFSAERLKGVDSTLKIQPAKLEDSAVYLCASSFEPLQADEKLFFGSGTQLSVL.

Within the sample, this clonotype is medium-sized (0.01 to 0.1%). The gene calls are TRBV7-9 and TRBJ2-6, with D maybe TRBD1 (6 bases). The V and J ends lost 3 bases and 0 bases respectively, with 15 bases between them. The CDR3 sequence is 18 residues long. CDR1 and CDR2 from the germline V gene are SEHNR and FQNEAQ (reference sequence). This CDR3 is CASSLGHISPSGANVLTF. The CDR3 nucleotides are TGTGCCAGCAGCTTGGGACACATCTCTCCCTCTGGGGCCAACGTCCTGACTTTC.

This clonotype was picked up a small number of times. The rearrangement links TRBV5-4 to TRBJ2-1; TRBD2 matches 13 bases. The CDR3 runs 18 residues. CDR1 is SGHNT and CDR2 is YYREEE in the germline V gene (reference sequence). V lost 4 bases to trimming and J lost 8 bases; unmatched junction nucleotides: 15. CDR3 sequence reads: CASSLPRPTSGGLDEQFF. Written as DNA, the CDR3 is TGTGCCAGCAGCCTCCCGAGGCCGACTAGCGGGGGGCTGGATGAGCAGTTCTTC.

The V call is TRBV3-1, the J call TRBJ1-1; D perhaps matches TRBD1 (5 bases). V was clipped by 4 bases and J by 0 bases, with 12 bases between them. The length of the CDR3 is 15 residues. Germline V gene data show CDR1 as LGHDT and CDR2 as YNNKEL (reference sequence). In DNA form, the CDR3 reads TGTGCCAGCAGCCGAGGGGACGGATTGAACACTGAAGCTTTCTTT. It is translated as CASSRGDGLNTEAFF. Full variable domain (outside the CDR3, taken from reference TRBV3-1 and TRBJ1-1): DTAVSQTPKYLVTQMGNDKSIKCEQNLGHDTMYWYKQDSKKFLKIMFSYNNKELIINETVPNRFSPKSPDKAHLNLHINSLELGDSAVYFCASSRGDGLNTEAFFGQGTRLTVV.

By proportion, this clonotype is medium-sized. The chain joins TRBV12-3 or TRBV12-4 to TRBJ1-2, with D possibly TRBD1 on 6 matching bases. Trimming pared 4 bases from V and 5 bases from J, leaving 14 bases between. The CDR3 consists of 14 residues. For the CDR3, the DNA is TGTGCCAGCAGTTCCTGGACAGCCTCGTATGGCTACACCTTC. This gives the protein CASSSWTASYGYTF.

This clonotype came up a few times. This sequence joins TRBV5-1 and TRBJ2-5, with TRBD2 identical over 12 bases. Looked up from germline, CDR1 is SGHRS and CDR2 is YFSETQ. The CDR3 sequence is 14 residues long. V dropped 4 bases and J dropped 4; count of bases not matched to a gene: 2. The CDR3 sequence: CASSKLAGGETQYF. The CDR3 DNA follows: TGCGCCAGCAGCAAACTAGCGGGGGGAGAGACCCAGTACTTC.

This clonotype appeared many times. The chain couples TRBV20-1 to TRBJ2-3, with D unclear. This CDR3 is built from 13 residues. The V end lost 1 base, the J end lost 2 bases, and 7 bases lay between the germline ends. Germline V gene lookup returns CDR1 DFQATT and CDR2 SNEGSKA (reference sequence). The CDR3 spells CSARVLITDTQYF. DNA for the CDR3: TGCAGTGCTAGAGTCTTGATCACAGATACGCAGTATTTT.

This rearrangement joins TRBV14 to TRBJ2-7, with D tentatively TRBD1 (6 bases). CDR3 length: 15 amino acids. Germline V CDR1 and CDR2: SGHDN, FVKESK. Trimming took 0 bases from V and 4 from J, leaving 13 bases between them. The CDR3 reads CASSQDAGETYEQYF. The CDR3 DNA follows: TGTGCCAGCAGCCAAGATGCAGGGGAAACGTACGAGCAGTACTTC.

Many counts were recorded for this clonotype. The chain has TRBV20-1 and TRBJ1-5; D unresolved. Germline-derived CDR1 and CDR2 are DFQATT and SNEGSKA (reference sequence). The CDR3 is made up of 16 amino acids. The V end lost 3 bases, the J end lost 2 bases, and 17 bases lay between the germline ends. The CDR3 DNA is TGCAGTGCTAGGGACCCCCATTACGAGGGCAATCAGCCCCAGCATTTT. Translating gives CSARDPHYEGNQPQHF.

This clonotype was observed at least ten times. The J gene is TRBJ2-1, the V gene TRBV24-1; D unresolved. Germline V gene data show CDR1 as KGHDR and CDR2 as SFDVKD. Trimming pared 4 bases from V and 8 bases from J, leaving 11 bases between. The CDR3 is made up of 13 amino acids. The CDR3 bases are TGTGCCACCAGTGACCATGTTAGGGATGAGCAGTTCTTC. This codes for CATSDHVRDEQFF.

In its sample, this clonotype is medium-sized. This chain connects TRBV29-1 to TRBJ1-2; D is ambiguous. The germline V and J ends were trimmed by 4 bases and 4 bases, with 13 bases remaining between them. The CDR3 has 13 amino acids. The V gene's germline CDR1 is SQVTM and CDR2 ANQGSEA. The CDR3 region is CSVAQVLGYGYTF. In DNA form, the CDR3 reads TGCAGCGTTGCCCAGGTTCTGGGCTATGGCTACACCTTC.

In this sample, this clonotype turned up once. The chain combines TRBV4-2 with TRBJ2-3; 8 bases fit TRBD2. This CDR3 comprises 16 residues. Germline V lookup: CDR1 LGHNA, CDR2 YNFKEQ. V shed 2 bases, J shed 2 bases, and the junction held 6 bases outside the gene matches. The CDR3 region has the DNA TGTGCCAGCAGCCAACCCGGGGGGGAGGTCACAGATACGCAGTATTTT. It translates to CASSQPGGEVTDTQYF.